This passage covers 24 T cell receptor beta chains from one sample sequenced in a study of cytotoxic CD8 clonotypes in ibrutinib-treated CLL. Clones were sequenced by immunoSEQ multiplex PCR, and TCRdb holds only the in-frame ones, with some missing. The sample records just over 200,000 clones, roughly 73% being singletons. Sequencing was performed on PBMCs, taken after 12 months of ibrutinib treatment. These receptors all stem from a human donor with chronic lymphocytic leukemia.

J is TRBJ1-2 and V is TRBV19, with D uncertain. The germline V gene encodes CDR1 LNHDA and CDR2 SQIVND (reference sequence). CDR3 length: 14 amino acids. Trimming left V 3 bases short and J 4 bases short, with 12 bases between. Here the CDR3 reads CASSIRTDSYGYTF. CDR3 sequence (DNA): TGTGCCAGTAGTATCCGGACGGATTCCTATGGCTACACCTTC.

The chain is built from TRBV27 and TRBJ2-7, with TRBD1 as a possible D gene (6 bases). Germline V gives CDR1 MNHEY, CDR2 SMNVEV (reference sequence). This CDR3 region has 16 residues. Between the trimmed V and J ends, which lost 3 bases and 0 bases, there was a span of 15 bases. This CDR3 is CASSLGQQGYSYEQYF. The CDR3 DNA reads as TGTGCCAGCAGTTTGGGACAACAGGGATACTCCTACGAGCAGTACTTC.

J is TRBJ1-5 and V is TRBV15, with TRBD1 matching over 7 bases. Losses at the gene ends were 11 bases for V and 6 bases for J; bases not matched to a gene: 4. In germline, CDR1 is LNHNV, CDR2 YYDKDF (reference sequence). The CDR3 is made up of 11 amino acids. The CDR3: CAGPGGQPQHF. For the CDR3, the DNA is TGTGCCGGACCAGGGGGTCAGCCCCAGCATTTT.

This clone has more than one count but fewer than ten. The CDR3 coding sequence is TGTGCCAGCAGCCGGACCGAGCAAGAGACCCAGTACTTC. Amino acids: CASSRTEQETQYF. The J gene is TRBJ2-5, the V gene TRBV5-4, with no clear D. CDR1 SGHNT and CDR2 YYREEE come from the germline V gene (reference sequence). V was shortened by 4 bases and J by 2 bases, with 9 bases between the two germline ends. The CDR3 spans 13 residues.

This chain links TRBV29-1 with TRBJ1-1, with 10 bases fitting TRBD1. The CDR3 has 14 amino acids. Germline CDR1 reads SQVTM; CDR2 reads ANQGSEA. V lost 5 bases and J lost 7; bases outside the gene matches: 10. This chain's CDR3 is CSVLYDRGHGEAFF. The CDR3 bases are TGCAGCGTTCTTTATGACAGGGGGCATGGTGAAGCTTTCTTT.

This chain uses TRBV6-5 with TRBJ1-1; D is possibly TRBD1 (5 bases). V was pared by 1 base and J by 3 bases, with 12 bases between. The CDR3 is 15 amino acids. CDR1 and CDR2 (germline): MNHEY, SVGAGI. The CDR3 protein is CASSYWRGSYTEAFF. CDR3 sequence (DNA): TGTGCCAGCAGTTACTGGAGGGGCTCGTACACTGAAGCTTTCTTT.

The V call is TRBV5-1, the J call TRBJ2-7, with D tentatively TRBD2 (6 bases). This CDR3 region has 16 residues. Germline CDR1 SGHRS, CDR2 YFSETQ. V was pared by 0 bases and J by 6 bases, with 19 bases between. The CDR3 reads CASSLEEGLLRTEQYF. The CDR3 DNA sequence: TGCGCCAGCAGCTTGGAGGAGGGGCTTCTTCGGACCGAGCAGTACTTC.

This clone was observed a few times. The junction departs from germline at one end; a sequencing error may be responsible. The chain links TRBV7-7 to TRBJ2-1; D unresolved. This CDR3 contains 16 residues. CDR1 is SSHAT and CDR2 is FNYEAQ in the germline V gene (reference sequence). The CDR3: CASSLAPGLSYNEQFF. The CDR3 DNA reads TGTGCTAGCAGCTTAGCACCGGGTTTGTCCTACAATGAGCAGTTCTTC.

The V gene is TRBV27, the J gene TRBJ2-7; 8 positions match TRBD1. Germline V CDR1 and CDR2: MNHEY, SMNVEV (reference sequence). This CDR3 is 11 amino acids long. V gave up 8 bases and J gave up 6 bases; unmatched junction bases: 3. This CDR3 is CASGTGSEQYF. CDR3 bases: TGTGCCAGCGGGACAGGTTCCGAGCAGTACTTC.

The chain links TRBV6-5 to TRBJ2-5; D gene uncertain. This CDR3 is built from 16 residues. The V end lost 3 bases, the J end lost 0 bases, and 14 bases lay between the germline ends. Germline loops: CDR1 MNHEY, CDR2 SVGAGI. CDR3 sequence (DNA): TGTGCCAGCAGTTATGGTAACAGCCTGTACCAAGAGACCCAGTACTTC. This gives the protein CASSYGNSLYQETQYF.

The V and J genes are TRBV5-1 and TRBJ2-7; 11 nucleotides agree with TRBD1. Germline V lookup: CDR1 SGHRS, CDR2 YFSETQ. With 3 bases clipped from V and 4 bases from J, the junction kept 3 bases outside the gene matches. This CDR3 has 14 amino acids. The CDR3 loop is CASSYGTGGYEQYF. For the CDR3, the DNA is TGCGCCAGCAGCTATGGGACAGGGGGTTACGAGCAGTACTTC.

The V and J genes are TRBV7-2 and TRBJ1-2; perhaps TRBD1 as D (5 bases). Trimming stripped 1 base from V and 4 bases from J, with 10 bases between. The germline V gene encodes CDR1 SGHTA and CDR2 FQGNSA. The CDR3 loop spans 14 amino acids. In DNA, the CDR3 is TGTGCCAGCAGCTTAGACGGAGGGACCTATGGCTACACCTTC. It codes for CASSLDGGTYGYTF.

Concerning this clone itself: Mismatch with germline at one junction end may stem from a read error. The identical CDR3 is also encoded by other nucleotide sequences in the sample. CDR3 region: CASSLGQGETQYF. CDR3 DNA: TGCGCCAGCAGTTTGGGACAGGGCGAGACCCAGTACTTC. The gene calls are TRBV5-1 and TRBJ2-5; 9 nucleotides align to TRBD1. Germline-derived CDR1 and CDR2 are SGHRS and YFSETQ. The CDR3 sequence is 13 residues long.

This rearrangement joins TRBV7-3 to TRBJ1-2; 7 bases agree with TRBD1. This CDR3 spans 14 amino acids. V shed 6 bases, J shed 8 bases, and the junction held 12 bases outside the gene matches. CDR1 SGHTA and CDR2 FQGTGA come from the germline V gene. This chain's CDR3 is CASSLGGREGGYTF. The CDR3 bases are TGTGCCAGCAGTTTAGGGGGCAGGGAGGGAGGCTACACCTTC.

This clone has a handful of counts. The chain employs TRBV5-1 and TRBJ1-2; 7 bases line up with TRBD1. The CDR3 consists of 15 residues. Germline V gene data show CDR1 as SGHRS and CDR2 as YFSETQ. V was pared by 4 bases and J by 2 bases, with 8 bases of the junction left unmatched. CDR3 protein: CASSDYRGPNYGYTF. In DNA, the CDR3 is TGCGCCAGCAGCGACTACAGGGGACCAAACTATGGCTACACCTTC.

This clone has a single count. This CDR3 reads CASSLAGVYYEQYF. As DNA, the CDR3 is TGTGCCAGCAGCTTAGCGGGAGTATACTACGAGCAGTACTTC. This chain links TRBV11-2 with TRBJ2-7; tentative D call: TRBD2 (6 bases). Trimming cost V 1 base and J 3 bases, with 10 bases left between them. This CDR3 contains 14 residues. CDR1 and CDR2 from the germline V gene are SGHAT and FQNNGV. Combining the CDR3 with reference TRBV11-2 and TRBJ2-7 gives the whole variable domain EAGVAQSPRYKIIEKRQSVAFWCNPISGHATLYWYQQILGQGPKLLIQFQNNGVVDDSQLPKDRFSAERLKGVDSTLKIQPAKLEDSAVYLCASSLAGVYYEQYFGPGTRLTVT.

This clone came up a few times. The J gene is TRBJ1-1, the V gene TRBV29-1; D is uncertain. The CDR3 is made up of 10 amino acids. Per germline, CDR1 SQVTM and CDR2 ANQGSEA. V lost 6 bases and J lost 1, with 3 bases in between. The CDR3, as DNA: TGCAGCGTCCAGAACACTGAAGCTTTCTTT. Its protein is CSVQNTEAFF.

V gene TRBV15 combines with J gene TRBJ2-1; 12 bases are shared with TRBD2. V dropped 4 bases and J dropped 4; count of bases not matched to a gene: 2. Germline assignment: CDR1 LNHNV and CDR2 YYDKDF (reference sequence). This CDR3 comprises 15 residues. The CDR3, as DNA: TGTGCCACCAGCACGGGACTAGCGGGTTACAATGAGCAGTTCTTC. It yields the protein CATSTGLAGYNEQFF.

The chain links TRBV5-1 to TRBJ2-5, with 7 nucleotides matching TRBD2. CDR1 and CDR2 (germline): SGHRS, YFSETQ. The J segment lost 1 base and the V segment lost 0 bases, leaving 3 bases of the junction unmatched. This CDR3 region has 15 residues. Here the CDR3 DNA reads TGCGCCAGCAGCTTGGCCGGGGGGTCCCAAGAGACCCAGTACTTC. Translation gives CASSLAGGSQETQYF.

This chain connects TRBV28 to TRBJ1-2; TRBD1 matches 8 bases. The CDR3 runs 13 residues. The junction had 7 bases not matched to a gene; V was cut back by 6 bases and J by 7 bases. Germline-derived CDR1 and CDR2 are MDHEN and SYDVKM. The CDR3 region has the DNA TGTGCCAGCAGCCCAGGGGGCGTATCTGGCTACACCTTC. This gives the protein CASSPGGVSGYTF.

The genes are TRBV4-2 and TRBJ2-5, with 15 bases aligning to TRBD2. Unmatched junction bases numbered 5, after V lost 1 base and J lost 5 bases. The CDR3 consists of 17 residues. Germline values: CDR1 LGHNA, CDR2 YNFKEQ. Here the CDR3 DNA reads TGTGCCAGCAGCCAAGTGGGACTAGCGGGAGGTGGGGAGACCCAGTACTTC. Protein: CASSQVGLAGGGETQYF.

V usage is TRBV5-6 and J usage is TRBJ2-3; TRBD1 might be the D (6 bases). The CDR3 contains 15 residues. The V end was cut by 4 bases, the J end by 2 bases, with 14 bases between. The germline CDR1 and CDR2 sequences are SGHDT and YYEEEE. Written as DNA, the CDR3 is TGTGCCAGCAGCGCCTACAGGGTCTACACAGATACGCAGTATTTT. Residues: CASSAYRVYTDTQYF.

CDR3 protein: CASSIGGWIAYRETQYF. In DNA form, the CDR3 reads TGCGCCAGCAGCATAGGGGGGTGGATAGCATATCGGGAGACCCAGTACTTC. The chain carries TRBV5-1 and TRBJ2-5; either TRBD1 or TRBD2 may supply D (6 bases each). The CDR3 runs to 17 residues. V dropped 4 bases and J dropped 5 bases, with 24 bases sitting between them. Germline V gene sequence: CDR1 SGHRS, CDR2 YFSETQ.

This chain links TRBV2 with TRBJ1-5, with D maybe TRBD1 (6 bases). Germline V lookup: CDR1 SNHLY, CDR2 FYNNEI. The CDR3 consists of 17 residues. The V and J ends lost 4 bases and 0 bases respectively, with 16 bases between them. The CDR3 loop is CASSVAGDSYSNQPQHF. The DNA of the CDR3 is TGTGCCAGCAGTGTGGCAGGGGATTCCTATAGCAATCAGCCCCAGCATTTT.